This record concerns one T cell receptor beta chain sequence. Its matching antigen is unknown. It may be a read error: a sequence one base away is much more abundant. The sample originates from a study of CD8+CD57+ T cells in acquired aplastic anemia. Study background: Sorted CD4+ and CD8+ cell DNA averaged 3.2 ug.

Genomic DNA constituted the template upon which TCR beta VDJ and CDR3 profiling was performed. TCRdb reprocessed the reads with MiXCR, giving one entry per CDR3 protein. In the table there are around 50,000 distinct CDR3 sequences, about 56% of which are singletons. Study findings and constraints: CD8+ Simpson's diversity in patients was not significantly different from that in controls.

By flow cytometry, patients selected for sequencing had shown an expansion of CD8+CD57+ cells. There was no therapy given to any patient before the blood sampling took place. The CDR3 contains 14 residues. CDR1 and CDR2 from the germline V gene are MGHRA and YSYEKL. The origin of this receptor is a human donor with aplastic anemia. The material sequenced was sorted CD4+, CD8+, or CD8+CD57+ T cells (not recorded which) from PBMCs. The rearrangement links TRBV4-1 to TRBJ1-5, with D hard to call. CDR3 residues: CTSSQGLSNQPQHF. The CDR3 coding sequence is TGCACCAGCAGCCAAGGACTTAGCAATCAGCCCCAGCATTTT.